This TCR beta chain was sequenced in a study of blood T cell repertoires in COVID-19. On the study more broadly: The origin of the acute and convalescent COVID-19 samples was the United States, Italy and Spain. Sample material is recorded as cDNA or gDNA derived from T cells, B-cell-depleted T cells, or PBMCs.

This CDR3 comprises 16 residues. V was shortened by 3 bases and J by 3 bases, with 15 bases between the two germline ends. Looked up from germline, CDR1 is MGHDK and CDR2 is SYGVNS. Original processing methods: Amplification from reference gene primers served as the basis for estimated nucleated cell counts. The protocol was immunoSEQ multiplex PCR, while the TCRdb copy is restricted to in-frame clones and leaves out a portion. The V and J calls and clone size were taken over from that table, and D and trimming were inferred from the DNA. This table holds 250,000 or so clones, more than 70% found once.

Sequences were obtained from peripheral blood. V and J are TRBV25-1 and TRBJ2-1; maybe TRBD1 (5 bases). The receptor was isolated from a woman aged 55-75 years with acute or convalescent COVID-19. The CDR3 protein is CASSDQRQMGYNEQFF. The CDR3 DNA follows: TGTGCCAGCAGTGACCAGAGACAGATGGGCTACAATGAGCAGTTCTTC.